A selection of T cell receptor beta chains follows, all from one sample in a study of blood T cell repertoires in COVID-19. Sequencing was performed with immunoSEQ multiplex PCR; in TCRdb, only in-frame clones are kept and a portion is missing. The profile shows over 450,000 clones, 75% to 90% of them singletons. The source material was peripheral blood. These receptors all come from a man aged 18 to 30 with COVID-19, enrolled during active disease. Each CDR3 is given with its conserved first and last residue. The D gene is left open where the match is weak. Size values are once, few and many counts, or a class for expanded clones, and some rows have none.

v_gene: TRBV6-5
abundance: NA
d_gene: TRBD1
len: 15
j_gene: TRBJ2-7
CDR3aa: CASRADRTHVGEQYF
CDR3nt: TGTGCCAGCAGAGCGGACAGGACCCACGTCGGCGAGCAGTACTTC

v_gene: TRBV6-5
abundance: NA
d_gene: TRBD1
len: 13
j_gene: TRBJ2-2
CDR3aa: CASSGQDTGELFF
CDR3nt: TGTGCCAGCAGCGGACAGGATACCGGGGAGCTGTTTTTT

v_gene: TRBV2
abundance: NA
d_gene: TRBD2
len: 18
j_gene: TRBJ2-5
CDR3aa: CASSEVSSGPPHQETQYF
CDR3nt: TGTGCCAGCAGTGAAGTGTCTAGCGGGCCTCCCCACCAAGAGACCCAGTACTTC

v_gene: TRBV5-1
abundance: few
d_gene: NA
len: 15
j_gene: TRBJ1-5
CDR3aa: CASSLSGGRGEPQHF
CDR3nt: TGCGCCAGCAGCTTGTCCGGGGGGCGCGGGGAACCCCAGCATTTT

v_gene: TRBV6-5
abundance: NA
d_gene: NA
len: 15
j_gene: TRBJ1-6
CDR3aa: CASSPPLPSSSPLHF
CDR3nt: TGTGCCAGCAGTCCCCCTCTTCCGAGTAGTTCACCCCTCCACTTT

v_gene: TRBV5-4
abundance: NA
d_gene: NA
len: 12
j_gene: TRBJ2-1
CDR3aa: CASTDTSNEQFF
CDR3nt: TGTGCCAGCACGGACACCTCCAATGAGCAGTTCTTC

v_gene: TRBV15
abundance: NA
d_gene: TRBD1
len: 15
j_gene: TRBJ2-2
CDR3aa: CATSGRGQNTGELFF
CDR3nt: TGTGCCACCAGTGGTAGGGGGCAGAACACCGGGGAGCTGTTTTTT

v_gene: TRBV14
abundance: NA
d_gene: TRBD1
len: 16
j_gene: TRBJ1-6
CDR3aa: CASSHGQGIYNSPLHF
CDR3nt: TGTGCCAGCAGCCACGGACAGGGGATATATAATTCACCCCTCCACTTT

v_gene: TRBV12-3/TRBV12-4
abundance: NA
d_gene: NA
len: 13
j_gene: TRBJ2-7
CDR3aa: CASSFRQGHEQYF
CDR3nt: TGTGCCAGCAGTTTTAGGCAGGGCCACGAGCAGTACTTC

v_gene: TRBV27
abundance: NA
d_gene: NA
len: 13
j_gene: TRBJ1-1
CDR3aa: CASSFMRNTEAFF
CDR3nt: TGTGCCAGCAGTTTTATGAGGAACACTGAAGCTTTCTTT

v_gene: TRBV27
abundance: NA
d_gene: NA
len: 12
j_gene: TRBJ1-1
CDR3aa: CASSNRNTEAFF
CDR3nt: TGTGCCAGCAGTAACAGGAACACTGAAGCTTTCTTT

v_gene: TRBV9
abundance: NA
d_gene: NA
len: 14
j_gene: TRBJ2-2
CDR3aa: CASSTELGRGELFF
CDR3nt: TGTGCCAGCAGCACAGAACTAGGCCGCGGGGAGCTGTTTTTT

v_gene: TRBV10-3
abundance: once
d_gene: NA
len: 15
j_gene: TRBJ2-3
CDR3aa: CAISDPTNYTDTQYF
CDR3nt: TGTGCCATCAGTGATCCGACAAATTACACAGATACGCAGTATTTT

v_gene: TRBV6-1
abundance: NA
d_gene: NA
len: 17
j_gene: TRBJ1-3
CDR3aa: CASSDTAVGISGNTIYF
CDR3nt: TGTGCCAGCAGTGATACCGCGGTCGGGATATCTGGAAACACCATATATTTT

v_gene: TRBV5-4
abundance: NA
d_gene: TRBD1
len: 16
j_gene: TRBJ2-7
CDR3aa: CASSSMDRGRVYEQYF
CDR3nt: TGTGCCAGCAGCAGCATGGACAGGGGCAGAGTCTACGAGCAGTACTTC

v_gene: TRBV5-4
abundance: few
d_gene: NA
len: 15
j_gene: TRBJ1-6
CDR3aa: CASSLGAPTVEPLHF
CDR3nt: TGTGCCAGCAGCTTGGGAGCCCCGACTGTTGAACCCCTCCACTTT

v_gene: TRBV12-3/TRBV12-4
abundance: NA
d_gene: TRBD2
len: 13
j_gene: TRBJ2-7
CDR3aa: CASSLGGVDEQYF
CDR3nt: TGTGCCAGCAGTTTGGGAGGGGTTGACGAGCAGTACTTC

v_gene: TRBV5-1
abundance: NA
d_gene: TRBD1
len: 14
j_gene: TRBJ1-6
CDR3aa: CASSPGQGNSPLHF
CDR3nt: TGCGCCAGCAGCCCAGGACAGGGGAATTCACCCCTCCACTTT

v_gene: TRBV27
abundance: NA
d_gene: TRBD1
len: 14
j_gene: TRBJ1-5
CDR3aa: CASSGGTSNQPQHF
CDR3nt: TGTGCCAGCTCAGGGGGCACGAGCAATCAGCCCCAGCATTTT

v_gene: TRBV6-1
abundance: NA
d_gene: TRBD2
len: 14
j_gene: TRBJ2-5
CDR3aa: CASSESGGAKTQYF
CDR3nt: TGTGCCAGCAGTGAGAGCGGGGGGGCAAAGACCCAGTACTTC

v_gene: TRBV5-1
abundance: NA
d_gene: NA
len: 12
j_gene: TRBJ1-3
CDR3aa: CASSLEPGTIYF
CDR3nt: TGCGCCAGCAGCTTGGAGCCGGGCACCATATATTTT

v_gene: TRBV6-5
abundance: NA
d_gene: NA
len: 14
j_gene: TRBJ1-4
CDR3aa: CASKQVEGYEKLFF
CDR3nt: TGTGCCAGCAAACAAGTGGAGGGGTATGAAAAACTGTTTTTT

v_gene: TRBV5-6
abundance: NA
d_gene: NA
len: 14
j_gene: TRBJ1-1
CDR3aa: CASSFLTVNTEAFF
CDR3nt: TGTGCCAGCAGCTTCTTGACAGTGAACACTGAAGCTTTCTTT

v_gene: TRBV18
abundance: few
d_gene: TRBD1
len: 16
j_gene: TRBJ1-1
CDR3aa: CASSPLGQGTGTEAFF
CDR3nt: TGTGCCAGCTCACCCCTAGGACAGGGAACAGGGACTGAAGCTTTCTTT

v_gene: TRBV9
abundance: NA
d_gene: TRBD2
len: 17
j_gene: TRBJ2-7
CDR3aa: CASSVGTSGRSSYEQYF
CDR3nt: TGTGCCAGCAGCGTAGGGACTAGCGGTCGTAGCTCCTACGAGCAGTACTTC

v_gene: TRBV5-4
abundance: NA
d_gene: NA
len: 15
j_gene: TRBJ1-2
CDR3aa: CASSPDPTSFYGYTF
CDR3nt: TGTGCCAGCAGCCCCGACCCGACATCTTTCTATGGCTACACCTTC

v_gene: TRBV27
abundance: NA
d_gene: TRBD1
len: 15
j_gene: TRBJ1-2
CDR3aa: CASSPRQGADYGYTF
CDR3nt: TGTGCCAGCAGCCCCAGGCAGGGGGCGGACTATGGCTACACCTTC

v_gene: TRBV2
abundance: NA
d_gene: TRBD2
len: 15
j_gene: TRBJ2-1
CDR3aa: CASSPTSGEYNEQFF
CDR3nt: TGTGCCAGCAGCCCAACTAGCGGGGAGTACAATGAGCAGTTCTTC

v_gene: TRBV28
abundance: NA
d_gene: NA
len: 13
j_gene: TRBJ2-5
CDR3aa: CASYTRGQETQYF
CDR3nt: TGTGCCAGCTATACCCGCGGCCAAGAGACCCAGTACTTC

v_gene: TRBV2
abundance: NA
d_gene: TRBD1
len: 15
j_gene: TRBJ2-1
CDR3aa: CASSLRDRGLNEQFF
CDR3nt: TGTGCCAGCAGCCTCCGGGACAGGGGGCTCAATGAGCAGTTCTTC

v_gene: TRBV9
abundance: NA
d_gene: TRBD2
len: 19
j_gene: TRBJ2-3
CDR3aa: CASSPRELAGGLRTDTQYF
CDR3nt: TGTGCCAGCAGCCCTCGGGAACTAGCGGGAGGGTTGCGCACAGATACGCAGTATTTT

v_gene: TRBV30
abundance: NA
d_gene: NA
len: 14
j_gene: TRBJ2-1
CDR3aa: CAWSEGSLADEQFF
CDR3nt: TGTGCCTGGAGTGAGGGGTCTCTCGCAGATGAGCAGTTCTTC

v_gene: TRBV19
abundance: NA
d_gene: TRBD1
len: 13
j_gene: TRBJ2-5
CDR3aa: CASNNRGQETQYF
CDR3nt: TGTGCCAGTAACAACAGGGGCCAAGAGACCCAGTACTTC

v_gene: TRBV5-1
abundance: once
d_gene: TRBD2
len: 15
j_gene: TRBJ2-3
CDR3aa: CASSTSGTRTDTQYF
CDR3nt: TGCGCCAGCAGCACCAGCGGGACTCGCACAGATACGCAGTATTTT

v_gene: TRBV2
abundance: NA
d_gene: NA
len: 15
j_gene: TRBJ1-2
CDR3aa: CASSDQLGAGYGYTF
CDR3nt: TGTGCCAGCAGTGACCAGCTGGGGGCCGGCTATGGCTACACCTTC